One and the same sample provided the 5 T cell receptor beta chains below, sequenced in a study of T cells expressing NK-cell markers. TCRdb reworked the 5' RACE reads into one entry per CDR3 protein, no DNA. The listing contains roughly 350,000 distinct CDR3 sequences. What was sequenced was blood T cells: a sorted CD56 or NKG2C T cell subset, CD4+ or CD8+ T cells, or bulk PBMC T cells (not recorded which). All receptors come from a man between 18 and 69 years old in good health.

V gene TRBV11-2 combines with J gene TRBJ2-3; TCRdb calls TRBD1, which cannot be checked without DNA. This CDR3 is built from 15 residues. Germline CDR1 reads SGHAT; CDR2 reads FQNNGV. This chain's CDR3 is CASSRRDRDTDTQYF.

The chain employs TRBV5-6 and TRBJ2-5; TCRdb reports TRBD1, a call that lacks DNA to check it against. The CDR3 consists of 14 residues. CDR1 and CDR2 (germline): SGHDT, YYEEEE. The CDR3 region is CASSYRGQKETQYF.

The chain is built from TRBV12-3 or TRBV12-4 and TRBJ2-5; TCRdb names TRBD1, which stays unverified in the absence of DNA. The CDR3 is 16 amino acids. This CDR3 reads CASSFRGTGGQETQYF.

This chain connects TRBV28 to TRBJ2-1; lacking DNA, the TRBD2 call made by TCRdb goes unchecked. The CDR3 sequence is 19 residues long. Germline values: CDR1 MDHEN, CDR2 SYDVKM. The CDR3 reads CASSLLTSGGQVAHHEQFF.

The CDR3 loop reads CASSLGPGTGVSEQYF. V gene TRBV5-5 combines with J gene TRBJ2-7; there is no DNA to check the TCRdb D call of TRBD1. This CDR3 spans 16 amino acids. Germline CDR1 reads SGHKS; CDR2 reads YYEKEE (reference sequence).